The source of this T cell receptor beta chain is a study of CD8+CD57+ T cells in acquired aplastic anemia. Genomic DNA templated the TCR beta VDJ and CDR3 profiling. Each CDR3 protein is one row after TCRdb ran MiXCR on the reads. The sample shows under 350,000 distinct CDR3 sequences, approximately 60% of them seen only once. An expansion of CD8+CD57+ cells by flow cytometry had been shown in patients chosen for sequencing. This CDR3 is built from 12 residues. Trimming took 2 bases from V and 9 from J, leaving 6 bases between them. Germline loops: CDR1 SGHRS, CDR2 YFSETQ. Material: sorted CD4+, CD8+, or CD8+CD57+ T cells (not recorded which) from PBMCs. The chain uses TRBV5-1 and TRBJ1-6, with D unclear. This clonotype was sampled from a human donor with aplastic anemia. The CDR3 reads CASSFLPSPLHF. The DNA of the CDR3 is TGCGCCAGCAGCTTCCTTCCTTCACCCCTCCACTTT.